The text below deals with one TCR beta chain. Its antigen is not yet known. It has no much larger one-base neighbor in the sample; base qualities were not kept. Each collaborating institution followed its own protocols to collect whole blood in K2EDTA tubes. For TCRbeta analysis, collaborators shipped samples in one of three forms: frozen whole blood, isolated PBMCs, or DNA extracted from either of those sample types. The sample comes from a study of blood T cell repertoires in COVID-19 (dated by TCRdb to between 2020 and 2021). In the study overall: Samples covering the acute and convalescent phases of COVID-19 were provided by collaborators in the United States, Italy and Spain. The material from the prospective study consisted of cDNA or gDNA derived from T cells, B-cell-depleted T cells, or PBMCs. The dataset comprised deeply sampled blood TCRbeta repertoires from subjects exposed to, actively infected with, or recovered from COVID-19. The repertoires were released in a freely available public database intended as a resource for research on the immune response to SARS-CoV-2. Samples came from the ongoing ImmuneRACE study (first 160 participants) plus 1,254 subjects from 6 global collaborators. Sample metadata almost always included a de-identified subject ID, COVID-19 status, age in years and sex. HLA class I and class II types, where available, came from metadata supplied by the sample provider rather than from assay-based typing.

CDR1 and CDR2 are read off the germline V gene as LGHNA and YSLEER. The CDR3 spans 15 residues, from the cysteine through the phenylalanine. Of all the DNA, just the CDR3 is kept, 45 bases in frame from base 1. The germline ends are 12 bases apart after V is trimmed by 0 bases and J by 4 bases. TCRbeta CDR3 regions were amplified from genomic DNA by means of the immunoSEQ Assay, a bias-controlled multiplex PCR. On the authors' methods: The number of nucleated cells in each sample was estimated by amplification of reference gene primers within the assay. Sequence reads were collapsed and filtered to measure the absolute abundance of every unique TCRbeta CDR3 rearrangement. For each sample, productive Simpson clonality was calculated by taking the square root of Simpson's diversity index across productive rearrangements. TCRdb limited this immuneACCESS table to in-frame rearrangements with V and J called. A share of clones is missing; checked studies link under half to unresolved V genes, and the rest is unexplained. V and J calls and clone size are copied from that table; D and trimming were computed from the DNA. Present in this sample are about 170,000 clones, roughly nine tenths of which were seen just once. The top ten hold around 3.3% of the sample.

The study at large found these results: The quantity of clinical and demographic metadata differed by source and by participant and was supplied without curation.

The sample consisted of peripheral blood. This TCR was sampled from a man between 65 and 79 years old with acute or convalescent COVID-19. The rearrangement combines TRBV4-3 with TRBJ1-2, with the D segment identity uncertain. The DNA reads TGCGCCAGCAGCCAAGATCAAACAGAAGCCTATGGCTACACCTTC. Translated, it reads CASSQDQTEAYGYTF.